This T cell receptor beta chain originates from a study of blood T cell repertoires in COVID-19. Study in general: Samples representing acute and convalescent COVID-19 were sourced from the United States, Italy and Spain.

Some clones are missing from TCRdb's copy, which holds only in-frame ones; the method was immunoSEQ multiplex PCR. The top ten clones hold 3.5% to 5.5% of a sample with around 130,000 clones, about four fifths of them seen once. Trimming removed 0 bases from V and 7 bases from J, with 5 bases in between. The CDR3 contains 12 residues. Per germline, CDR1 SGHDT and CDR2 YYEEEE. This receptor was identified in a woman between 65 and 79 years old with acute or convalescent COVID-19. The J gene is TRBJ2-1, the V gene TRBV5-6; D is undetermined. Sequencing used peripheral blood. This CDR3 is CASSLVQNEQFF. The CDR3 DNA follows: TGTGCCAGCAGCTTGGTCCAGAATGAGCAGTTCTTC.